This T cell receptor (beta chain) originates from a study of blood T cell repertoires in COVID-19. Study details: The United States, Italy and Spain provided the acute and convalescent COVID-19 samples. From T cells, B-cell-depleted T cells, or PBMCs came the material, which was cDNA or gDNA.

Authors' processing steps: From reference gene primer amplification, estimates of nucleated cell counts were derived. Some clones are missing from TCRdb's copy, which holds only in-frame ones; the method was immunoSEQ multiplex PCR. V, J and clone size were drawn from that table, and D and trimming were deduced from the DNA. The sample includes approximately 46,000 clones, 70% to 90% seen only once; the top ten take 10% to 15%. The source material was peripheral blood. This TCR came from a human donor in a cohort sampled during active COVID-19.

The CDR3 sequence is CSAFRGGNTGELFF. CDR3 nucleotide sequence: TGCAGCGCCTTCCGGGGGGGGAACACCGGGGAGCTGTTTTTT. This sequence joins TRBV29-1 and TRBJ2-2, with TRBD2 matching 8 bases. The V gene's germline CDR1 is SQVTM and CDR2 ANQGSEA. This CDR3 is built from 14 residues. V dropped 7 bases and J dropped 1; count of bases not matched to a gene: 5.